This T cell receptor (beta chain) was obtained from a study of cytomegalovirus exposure and HLA in healthy donors. Across the whole study: Prior work identified 117 million unique TCR beta sequences in some 180 million T cells. Study-wide results and limits: In all likelihood, a cluster of highly shared sequence variants was a sequencing artifact. Available immune exposure information covered CMV serostatus only.

The germline V and J ends were trimmed by 2 bases and 1 base, with 11 bases remaining between them. Germline values: CDR1 SNHLY, CDR2 FYNNEI. The CDR3 is 15 residues long. Amplification used 60 Vbeta primers and 13 Jbeta primers. TCRdb keeps only in-frame clones here, not all; method: immunoSEQ multiplex PCR. The repertoire has about 140,000 clones, 80% of them found once; the top ten carry around 4.9%. About this clone itself: Its specificity is unknown.

The J gene is TRBJ2-5, the V gene TRBV2, with a tentative D call TRBD2 (5 bases). Sample: PBMCs. This clonotype was obtained from a male donor in good health and CMV-seronegative. The CDR3 is CASSESMRVQETQYF. In nucleotides, the CDR3 is TGTGCCAGCAGTGAATCTATGAGGGTCCAAGAGACCCAGTACTTC.